Reported below is one T cell receptor (beta chain). Its target is unknown. The repertoire was sequenced with immunoSEQ multiplex PCR; TCRdb's copy has only in-frame clones and lacks some. The data hold about 350,000 clones, with roughly nine tenths observed a single time. These data come from a study of Ad26.COV2.S vaccination and SARS-CoV-2 variants. General study findings and limits: Placebo recipients trailed vaccine recipients in spike-specific TCR breadth. Spike-specific CD8+ and CD4+ T cell responses reportedly showed substantial breadth after vaccination.

The starting material was peripheral blood, obtained after recovery from COVID-19. This TCR was recovered from a human donor who had recovered from COVID-19.

In DNA form, the CDR3 reads TGCGCCAGCAGACCTCCCCGGGGGATGAACACTGAAGCTTTCTTT. Translated, it gives CASRPPRGMNTEAFF. The rearrangement links TRBV5-1 to TRBJ1-1; D possibly corresponds to TRBD1 (5 bases). V gave up 5 bases and J gave up 0 bases, with 14 bases separating them. CDR1 and CDR2 (germline): SGHRS, YFSETQ. The CDR3 is 15 amino acids.